These T cell receptor beta chains were read from a single sample in a study of blood T cells in healthy people across ages. Each CDR3 protein is one row after TCRdb ran MiXCR on the 5' RACE reads. The table has approximately 850,000 distinct CDR3 sequences, roughly 60% seen once. Specimen: blood. The receptors were sampled from a man aged 30 to 39 in good health. Each CDR3 is given with its conserved first and last residue. D genes are given only for firm matches. The size entry is marked missing in some rows and otherwise reads once, few, many or a size class.

J	size	D	V	DNA	CDR3
TRBJ2-2	once	.	TRBV7-9	TGTGCCAGCAGCCCGTGGGAGCTGTTTTTT	CASSPWELFF
TRBJ1-1	.	.	TRBV20-1	TGCAGTGCTAGGCCGATCTGGGGCAGCACTGAAGCTTTCTTT	CSARPIWGSTEAFF
TRBJ2-5	.	.	TRBV20-1	TGCAGTGCTAGAGTCGGGAGTCGCCGGGAGCAGTACTTC	CSARVGSRREQYF
TRBJ1-4	once	.	TRBV15	TGTGCCACCAGCAGAGATGTACGGACGCCCAATGAAAAACTGTTTTTT	CATSRDVRTPNEKLFF
TRBJ1-1	.	.	TRBV2	TGTGCCAGCAGTGAACCGAACACTGAAGCTTTCTTT	CASSEPNTEAFF
TRBJ2-1	once	TRBD2	TRBV12-3/TRBV12-4	TGTGCCAGCAGTCCCGGGACTAGCGTAGGCAATGAGCAGTTCTTC	CASSPGTSVGNEQFF
TRBJ2-7	.	.	TRBV20-1	TGCAGTGCTAGAGATGACGCCTACGAGCAGTACTTC	CSARDDAYEQYF
TRBJ1-2	once	TRBD1	TRBV7-2	TGTGCCAGCAGCTTTTGGACAGGGGGCACTAAGGATGGCTACACCTTC	CASSFWTGGTKDGYTF
TRBJ2-1	few	TRBD2	TRBV2	TGTGCCAGCAGTGGGGGGGGAAGCTCCTACAATGAGCAGTTCTTC	CASSGGGSSYNEQFF
TRBJ2-1	.	.	TRBV24-1	TGTGCCACCAGTGACCTCGACAGTGGTGAGCAGTTCTTC	CATSDLDSGEQFF
TRBJ2-1	few	TRBD2	TRBV20-1	TGCAGTGGGACTAGCGGGACGAATGAGCAGTTCTTC	CSGTSGTNEQFF
TRBJ1-6	.	TRBD1	TRBV20-1	TGCAGTGCTACCCTGACAGGGAATTCACCCCTCCACTTT	CSATLTGNSPLHF
TRBJ2-3	.	.	TRBV11-2	TGTGCCAGCAGCCCCCTTCTCGACCTGATATACACAGATACGCAGTATTTT	CASSPLLDLIYTDTQYF
TRBJ2-7	.	TRBD1	TRBV5-1	TGCGCCAGCAGCACGGGACAGGGGATGCCAAACTACGAGCAGTACTTC	CASSTGQGMPNYEQYF
TRBJ2-7	.	TRBD1	TRBV27	TGTGCCAGCAGTCCAAGCCGGGACAGAGGTTACGAGCAGTACTTC	CASSPSRDRGYEQYF
TRBJ2-7	.	.	TRBV5-8	TGTGCCAGCAGCTTGGGTCTAGGGGTCGACGAGCAGTACTTC	CASSLGLGVDEQYF
TRBJ1-2	.	.	TRBV20-1	TGCAGTGCTAGGGGAGGACGGATCTACACCTTC	CSARGGRIYTF
TRBJ2-3	.	.	TRBV20-1	TGCAGTGTACGCCCCTGGGATAGCGGAGGCACAGATACGCAGTATTTT	CSVRPWDSGGTDTQYF
TRBJ2-1	.	TRBD2	TRBV12-3/TRBV12-4	TGTGCCAGCAGTTTCCCCGGGACTAGCGGGGGCTATGAGCAGTTCTTC	CASSFPGTSGGYEQFF
TRBJ2-7	.	TRBD1	TRBV20-1	TGCAGTGCTCTCCCCGGGACAGGGTTCCACGAGCAGTACTTC	CSALPGTGFHEQYF
TRBJ2-7	.	TRBD1	TRBV12-5	TGTGCTAGTGGTTTTGGGCAGGGGGCCTTCTACGAGCAGTACTTC	CASGFGQGAFYEQYF
TRBJ2-7	.	.	TRBV12-3/TRBV12-4	TGTGCCAGCAGCCGAACCGGGATCTACGAGCAGTACTTC	CASSRTGIYEQYF
TRBJ2-3	.	.	TRBV20-1	TGCAGTGCTAATGTGCGGGGAGATACGCAGTATTTT	CSANVRGDTQYF
TRBJ1-2	.	TRBD1	TRBV7-8	TGTGCCAGCAGCGCCAACACAGGGGGCATCTATGGCTACACCTTC	CASSANTGGIYGYTF
TRBJ2-5	.	TRBD2	TRBV7-2	TGTGCCAGCAGCTTATCTAGGCGGGAGGCTCTGGGGACCCAGTACTTC	CASSLSRREALGTQYF
TRBJ2-1	once	TRBD2	TRBV28	TGTGCCAGCAGTTTGCGAGCGGGAGGGCCGTTTGAGCAGTTCTTC	CASSLRAGGPFEQFF
TRBJ2-4	few	TRBD2	TRBV7-9	TGTGCCAGCAGCCCCACCACTAGCGAGGACAAAAACATTCAGTACTTC	CASSPTTSEDKNIQYF
TRBJ2-1	.	.	TRBV28	TGTGCCAGCAGGATTCAGGGGAAGATAGCTGAGCAGTTCTTC	CASRIQGKIAEQFF
TRBJ2-1	.	TRBD1	TRBV5-1	TGCGCCAGCAGCTTGGCCTTAGGGACAGGGAAGTTCAATGAGCAGTTCTTC	CASSLALGTGKFNEQFF
TRBJ1-2	once	TRBD1	TRBV25-1	TGTGCCAGCAGTGAATTGGGGGACAGTGGAATCGGTGGCTACACCTTC	CASSELGDSGIGGYTF
TRBJ2-5	.	TRBD2	TRBV5-6	TGTGCCGGCAGCCCCGTAGCGGGGGTCGAGACCCAGTACTTC	CAGSPVAGVETQYF
TRBJ2-3	.	.	TRBV4-3	TGCGCCAGCAGCCAACTAGTGGTGGGCACAGATACGCAGTATTTT	CASSQLVVGTDTQYF
TRBJ2-5	.	.	TRBV12-3/TRBV12-4	TGTGCCAGCAGACTAAGTGAGACCCAGTACTTC	CASRLSETQYF
TRBJ1-2	.	.	TRBV6-6	TGTGCCAGCAGGACAGGACGTGCGATCTATGGCTACACCTTC	CASRTGRAIYGYTF
TRBJ2-1	once	.	TRBV7-9	TGTGCCAGCAGCTTAGCGGACGATGAGCAGTTCTTC	CASSLADDEQFF
TRBJ1-5	.	.	TRBV12-3/TRBV12-4	TGTGCCAGCAGCCCTCTAAGTCAGCCCCAGCATTTT	CASSPLSQPQHF
TRBJ2-1	.	.	TRBV10-3	TGTGCCATCAGTGCGCGGGAAGGATACAATGAGCAGTTCTTC	CAISAREGYNEQFF
TRBJ2-1	.	.	TRBV27	TGTGCCAGCAGCCCTAGGAGGCAATCCTACAATGAGCAGTTCTTC	CASSPRRQSYNEQFF
TRBJ2-1	.	TRBD1	TRBV10-3	TGTGCCTCATCACAGGGGCCCTCCTACAATGAGCAGTTCTTC	CASSQGPSYNEQFF
TRBJ2-5	.	TRBD2	TRBV20-1	TGCAGTGCTAGAGAGAGCGGGAGAATCCAAGAGACCCAGTACTTC	CSARESGRIQETQYF
TRBJ2-1	few	TRBD2	TRBV7-8	TGTGCCAGCAGCTTAGTCCGCTGGACTAGCGGACTCAATGAGCAGTTCTTC	CASSLVRWTSGLNEQFF
TRBJ2-2	.	.	TRBV12-3/TRBV12-4	TGTGCCAGCACCGGCCTACGCAGCGGGGAGCTGTTTTTT	CASTGLRSGELFF
TRBJ2-7	.	.	TRBV6-2/TRBV6-3	TGTGTCAGCAGAGTTGGGTACGAGCAGTACTTC	CVSRVGYEQYF
TRBJ2-1	.	.	TRBV5-5	TGTGCCAGCAGCGAAGCCCTTGAGCAGTTCTTC	CASSEALEQFF